The 9 T cell receptor beta chains in this list originate from one sample, sequenced in a study of blood T cell repertoires in COVID-19. Only in-frame clones appear in the TCRdb table, and some are missing; sequencing was by immunoSEQ multiplex PCR. The sample includes under 250,000 clones, around 85% of them seen just once. The sequenced material came from peripheral blood. Receptors originate from a woman aged 55-70 years with active or convalescent COVID-19.

The gene calls are TRBV24-1 and TRBJ2-2; 7 nucleotides agree with TRBD2. Looked up from germline, CDR1 is KGHDR and CDR2 is SFDVKD. The CDR3 totals 17 residues. J was trimmed by 4 bases and V by 7 bases; bases with no gene match: 14. The CDR3 loop reads CATRDTGEGGTTGELFF. The CDR3 DNA reads TGTGCCACCAGAGACACGGGGGAGGGAGGTACCACCGGGGAGCTGTTTTTT.

This chain links TRBV18 with TRBJ1-5, with D perhaps matching TRBD1 (5 bases). Germline CDR1 and CDR2: KGHSH and LQKENI. V was cut by 2 bases and J by 4 bases, with 9 bases left in between. CDR3 length equals 14 residues. The CDR3 protein is CASSPGAGNQPQHF. In DNA form, the CDR3 reads TGTGCCAGCTCACCAGGGGCAGGGAATCAGCCCCAGCATTTT. The whole variable domain, filled in from reference TRBV18 and TRBJ1-5, reads NAGVMQNPRHLVRRRGQEARLRCSPMKGHSHVYWYRQLPEEGLKFMVYLQKENIIDESGMPKERFSAEFPKEGPSILRIQQVVRGDSAAYFCASSPGAGNQPQHFGDGTRLSIL.

This sequence joins TRBV20-1 and TRBJ2-6; the match to TRBD1 covers 9 bases. The CDR3 sequence is 17 residues long. Germline loops: CDR1 DFQATT, CDR2 SNEGSKA (reference sequence). J lost 0 bases, V lost 3 bases, and 6 bases had no gene match. The CDR3 here is CSASQGQGSSGANVLTF. The CDR3, as DNA: TGCAGTGCTAGTCAAGGACAGGGGAGCTCTGGGGCCAACGTCCTGACTTTC.

The chain joins TRBV5-1 to TRBJ1-2; no reliable D call. The germline V gene has CDR1 SGHRS and CDR2 YFSETQ. The CDR3 contains 13 residues. V was pared by 1 base and J by 1 base, with 5 bases between. The CDR3 is CASSLHNNYGYTF. The CDR3 region has the DNA TGCGCCAGCAGCTTGCACAATAACTATGGCTACACCTTC. Together with reference TRBV5-1 and TRBJ1-2, the CDR3 gives the full variable domain: KAGVTQTPRYLIKTRGQQVTLSCSPISGHRSVSWYQQTPGQGLQFLFEYFSETQRNKGNFPGRFSGRQFSNSRSEMNVSTLELGDSALYLCASSLHNNYGYTFGSGTRLTVV.

This clone was seen a handful of times. The chain couples TRBV29-1 to TRBJ1-2, with 9 nucleotides matching TRBD1. The germline gives CDR1 SQVTM, CDR2 ANQGSEA. Trimming took 2 bases from V and 2 from J; bases not matched to a gene: 6. The CDR3 loop spans 15 amino acids. The CDR3, as DNA: TGCAGCGTTGAACACTCCGGGACAGGGAACTATGGCTACACCTTC. Translated, it gives CSVEHSGTGNYGYTF.

The genes are TRBV5-1 and TRBJ1-1; 8 positions agree with TRBD1. CDR1 is SGHRS, CDR2 YFSETQ, per germline. CDR3 size: 15 residues. V lost 4 bases and J lost 1; bases outside the gene matches: 6. CDR3 nucleotide sequence: TGCGCCAGCAGCATCGCCGGGACAGGGAACACTGAAGCTTTCTTT. It encodes CASSIAGTGNTEAFF.

The chain employs TRBV5-5 and TRBJ2-7, with 8 bases that match TRBD1. The V segment lost 2 bases and the J segment 4 bases; nucleotides outside the gene matches: 5. CDR3 length equals 14 residues. CDR1 and CDR2 (germline): SGHKS, YYEKEE (reference sequence). The CDR3 nucleotides are TGTGCCAGCAGCTTCGGGACAGGCTCTTACGAGCAGTACGTC. Its translation is CASSFGTGSYEQYV.

The chain employs TRBV6-5 and TRBJ2-1; D perhaps matches TRBD2 (6 bases). This CDR3 spans 13 amino acids. Per the germline V gene, CDR1 is MNHEY and CDR2 is SVGAGI. The V end lost 6 bases, the J end lost 5 bases, and 11 bases lay between the germline ends. The CDR3 coding sequence is TGTGCCAGCAGGTGGTGGAGGGACAATGAGCAGTTCTTC. It is translated as CASRWWRDNEQFF.

In this sample, this clone turned up once. The chain joins TRBV7-6 to TRBJ1-4, with a possible D match to TRBD1 (6 bases). V was shortened by 5 bases and J by 8 bases, with 12 bases between the two germline ends. The CDR3 totals 13 residues. CDR1 SGHVS and CDR2 FNYEAQ come from the germline V gene. The CDR3 here is CASSPPQGEKLFF. Here the CDR3 DNA reads TGTGCCAGCAGCCCCCCGCAGGGGGAAAAACTGTTTTTT.